This TCR beta chain was captured in a study of tumor-infiltrating lymphocytes in primary liver carcinoma. Production of TCR beta cDNA used around 460 ng total RNA together with a constant-region primer. Researchers made the TCR beta libraries by running three nested multiplex PCR rounds with slightly modified ARM-PCR. For around 11 cycles apiece, the opening two PCR rounds ran with TRBV1-TRBV30 forward primers and a C-beta reverse primer. MiXCR, applied by TCRdb to the multiplex PCR reads, yields one record per CDR3 protein. This sample yields approximately 320,000 distinct CDR3 sequences, of which about three fifths are seen a single time; around 15% belongs to the top ten. This CDR3 comprises 15 residues. Germline CDR1 and CDR2: SEHNR and FQNEAQ (reference sequence). The junction had 11 bases not matched to a gene; V was cut back by 6 bases and J by 8 bases. RNA was extracted from whole blood without cell sorting, alongside germline DNA.

The chain uses TRBV7-9 and TRBJ2-1, with 9 nucleotides matching TRBD1. Sequenced: peripheral blood. The receptor comes from a woman between 25 and 40 years old with primary liver carcinoma and hepatitis B virus infection. Here the CDR3 reads CASSLDRGGWDEQFF. The CDR3 DNA sequence: TGTGCCAGCAGTCTGGACAGGGGAGGTTGGGATGAGCAGTTCTTC.